Sequencing of this TCR beta chain was carried out in a study of T-cell reconstitution after alpha-beta-depleted transplantation in children. Unique molecular identifiers were incorporated when the TCRbeta library was constructed. Each CDR3 protein gets one entry after TCRdb re-called the PCR reads with MiXCR. The sample records 240,000 or so distinct CDR3 sequences, around 12% being singletons. This clonotype was observed at least ten times. The source of this sequence is a human donor who donated a stem cell graft to a child with acute lymphoblastic leukemia. The source material was PBMCs from the stem cell graft donor, sampled from the stem cell graft.

Written as DNA, the CDR3 is TGTGCCAGCAGCCGTATGGCGGACCAAGAGACCCAGTACTTC. It is translated as CASSRMADQETQYF. V and J are TRBV5-6 and TRBJ2-5; D ambiguous. The CDR3 runs 14 residues. The V end was cut by 4 bases, the J end by 0 bases, with 10 bases between. CDR1 is SGHDT and CDR2 is YYEEEE in the germline V gene.